Presented here are 10 T cell receptor beta chains from one specimen sequenced in a study of control samples from healthy donors and cancer patients. The repertoire was sequenced with immunoSEQ multiplex PCR; TCRdb's copy has only in-frame clones and lacks some. The sample has some 170,000 clones, 90% to 95% seen once. Sequenced sample: PBMCs. The receptors here all came from a man aged 60-69 years with colorectal cancer.

The V call is TRBV6-6, the J call TRBJ2-7; 7 bases are a match to TRBD1. Per the germline V gene, CDR1 is MNHNY and CDR2 is SVGAGI (reference sequence). The J segment lost 3 bases and the V segment lost 5 bases, leaving 4 bases of the junction unmatched. The CDR3 covers 13 residues. CDR3 bases: TGTGCCAGCAGTAGGGACAGTCACTACGAGCAGTACTTC. This sequence encodes CASSRDSHYEQYF.

The CDR3 bases are TGTGCCAGCAGCTCCACCGTATCAGGGGATACGCAGTATTTT. Its protein product is CASSSTVSGDTQYF. The chain joins TRBV11-2 to TRBJ2-3; D perhaps matches TRBD1 (5 bases). The CDR3 runs to 14 residues. Trimming removed 4 bases from V and 6 bases from J, with 14 bases in between. The germline V gene encodes CDR1 SGHAT and CDR2 FQNNGV.

The DNA of the CDR3 is TGTGCCAGCAGCTTGGGGGGGATTGGAAACACCATATATTTT. This encodes CASSLGGIGNTIYF. The gene calls are TRBV5-6 and TRBJ1-3; TRBD1 might be the D (5 bases). This CDR3 has 14 residues. The V gene's germline CDR1 is SGHDT and CDR2 YYEEEE. The V and J ends lost 0 bases and 3 bases respectively, with 7 bases between them.

The CDR3 is CARTGGAANTGELFF. The DNA for the CDR3 is TGTGCCAGAACCGGGGGGGCCGCGAACACCGGGGAGCTGTTTTTT. The chain links TRBV7-2 to TRBJ2-2, with 8 bases identical to TRBD2. CDR1 SGHTA and CDR2 FQGNSA come from the germline V gene. Unmatched junction bases numbered 6, after V lost 9 bases and J lost 0 bases. The CDR3 is 15 amino acids.

The chain carries TRBV18 and TRBJ2-1; D remains ambiguous. Trimming pared 0 bases from V and 3 bases from J, leaving 3 bases between. The germline CDR1 and CDR2 sequences are KGHSH and LQKENI. This CDR3 contains 13 residues. The CDR3 DNA sequence: TGTGCCAGCTCACCACCCCACTACAATGAGCAGTTCTTC. It encodes CASSPPHYNEQFF.

The J gene is TRBJ2-1, the V gene TRBV5-1; tentative D call: TRBD2 (6 bases). The CDR3 has 12 residues. The germline V and J ends were trimmed by 7 bases and 10 bases, with 15 bases remaining between them. CDR1 SGHRS and CDR2 YFSETQ come from the germline V gene. This CDR3 reads CASRNSGEEQFF. CDR3 bases: TGCGCCAGCCGGAATAGCGGAGAAGAGCAGTTCTTC. Looking up the rest from reference TRBV5-1 and TRBJ2-1 gives the full variable domain: KAGVTQTPRYLIKTRGQQVTLSCSPISGHRSVSWYQQTPGQGLQFLFEYFSETQRNKGNFPGRFSGRQFSNSRSEMNVSTLELGDSALYLCASRNSGEEQFFGPGTRLTVL.

This clone was seen just once. CDR3 amino acids: CASSLWGETQYF. The CDR3 bases are TGTGCCAGCAGCTTATGGGGGGAGACCCAGTACTTC. The V and J genes are TRBV7-9 and TRBJ2-5, with D tentatively TRBD1 or TRBD2 (5 bases each). Trimming removed 2 bases at V and 5 bases at J, with 6 bases between. The CDR3 runs 12 residues. Germline V lookup: CDR1 SEHNR, CDR2 FQNEAQ (reference sequence).

The chain employs TRBV3-1 (or the pseudogene TRBV3-2) and TRBJ2-1, with TRBD2 matching over 8 bases. In germline, CDR1 is LGHDT, CDR2 YNNKEL (reference sequence). The CDR3 covers 19 residues. The trim removed 0 bases at V and 0 bases at J, leaving 10 bases unmatched. The CDR3 bases are TGTGCCAGCAGCCAAGAAAGGGGACTAGTCTTTATCTCCTACAATGAGCAGTTCTTC. It specifies CASSQERGLVFISYNEQFF.

The rearrangement links TRBV19 to TRBJ2-2; 14 bases are a match to TRBD2. The CDR3 has 18 residues. Per the germline V gene, CDR1 is LNHDA and CDR2 is SQIVND (reference sequence). The ends lost 5 bases at V and 4 bases at J; junction bases unmatched: 9. CDR3 loop: CASSVRLAGGRRTGELFF. The CDR3 nucleotides read TGTGCCAGTAGTGTTCGACTAGCGGGGGGGCGGCGCACCGGGGAGCTGTTTTTT.

V and J are TRBV30 and TRBJ2-7; TRBD1 aligns across 11 bases. Germline assignment: CDR1 GTSNPN and CDR2 SVGIG (reference sequence). The CDR3 has 13 residues. V lost 1 base, J lost 12 bases, and 8 bases stayed unmatched. The chain's CDR3 is CAWSERTGGLRYF. The CDR3 DNA reads TGTGCCTGGAGTGAAAGGACAGGGGGCCTTCGGTACTTC.